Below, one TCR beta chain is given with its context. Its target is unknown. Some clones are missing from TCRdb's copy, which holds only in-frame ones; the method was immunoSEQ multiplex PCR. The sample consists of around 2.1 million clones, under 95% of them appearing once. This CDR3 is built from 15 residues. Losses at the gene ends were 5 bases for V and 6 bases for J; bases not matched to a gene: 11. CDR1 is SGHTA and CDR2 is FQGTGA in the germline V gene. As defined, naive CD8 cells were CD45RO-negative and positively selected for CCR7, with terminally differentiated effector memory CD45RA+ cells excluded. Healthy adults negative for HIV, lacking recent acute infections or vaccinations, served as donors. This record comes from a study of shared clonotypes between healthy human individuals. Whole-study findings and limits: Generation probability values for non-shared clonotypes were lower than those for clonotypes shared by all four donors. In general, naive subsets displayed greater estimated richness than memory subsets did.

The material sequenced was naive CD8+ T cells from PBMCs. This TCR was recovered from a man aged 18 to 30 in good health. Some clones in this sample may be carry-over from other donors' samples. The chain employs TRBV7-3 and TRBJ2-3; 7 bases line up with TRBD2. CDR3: CASSMLAGTMDTQYF. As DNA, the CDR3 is TGTGCCAGCAGCATGTTAGCGGGTACAATGGATACGCAGTATTTT.